The 30 T cell receptor beta chains below come from one sample, sequenced in a study of blood T cell repertoires in COVID-19. TCRdb's copy holds only in-frame clones and misses some; the assay was immunoSEQ multiplex PCR. The data show 240,000 or so clones, under 85% seen once. The sequencing sample was made of peripheral blood. The receptors shown here come from a man aged 25 to 40 who had recovered from COVID-19.

The chain is built from TRBV6-5 and TRBJ2-3; no definite D call. Deletions cut 2 bases from V and 9 bases from J, with 6 bases between. Germline CDR1 MNHEY, CDR2 SVGAGI. This CDR3 spans 11 amino acids. The CDR3 DNA reads TGTGCCAGCAGTTACCGCCGGACGCAGTATTTT. It codes for CASSYRRTQYF.

The genes are TRBV4-1 and TRBJ2-6, with 11 bases that match TRBD1. J was trimmed by 0 bases and V by 1 base; bases with no gene match: 5. The germline V gene encodes CDR1 MGHRA and CDR2 YSYEKL. The CDR3 contains 19 residues. As DNA, the CDR3 is TGCGCCAGCAGCCAAGGGCGGACAGGGGGCCTCTCTGGGGCCAACGTCCTGACTTTC. Translating gives CASSQGRTGGLSGANVLTF.

V is TRBV3-1 (or the pseudogene TRBV3-2) and J is TRBJ2-4; 10 positions match TRBD2. CDR1 and CDR2 from the germline V gene are LGHDT and YNNKEL (reference sequence). Germline trimming cut 1 base from V and 6 bases from J; bases unmatched to any gene: 12. The CDR3 covers 18 residues. The DNA for the CDR3 is TGTGCCAGCAGCCAAGGAAGCGGGGGGGCCGTTTCATCAAACATTCAGTACTTC. It yields the protein CASSQGSGGAVSSNIQYF.

The chain is built from TRBV5-1 and TRBJ2-6; TRBD2 is a possible D gene (5 bases). Trimming removed 6 bases from V and 0 bases from J, with 7 bases in between. CDR1 is SGHRS and CDR2 is YFSETQ in the germline V gene. CDR3 size: 14 residues. The CDR3 sequence is CASTEGSGANVLTF. The DNA of the CDR3 is TGCGCCAGCACCGAGGGCTCTGGGGCCAACGTCCTGACTTTC.

The V call is TRBV5-4, the J call TRBJ1-6, with 7 bases that match TRBD1. Germline lookup yields CDR1 SGHNT and CDR2 YYREEE (reference sequence). V lost 7 bases, J lost 7 bases, and 5 bases stayed unmatched. The CDR3 is 13 residues long. CDR3 nucleotides: TGTGCCAGCCAGGGGGTGTCCAATTCACCCCTCCACTTT. Translating it yields CASQGVSNSPLHF.

CDR3 sequence reads: CASSSTSGGETQYF. CDR3 coding DNA: TGTGCCAGCAGCTCGACTAGCGGGGGAGAGACCCAGTACTTC. The V call is TRBV27, the J call TRBJ2-5; 12 bases line up with TRBD2. The CDR3 covers 14 residues. In germline, CDR1 is MNHEY, CDR2 SMNVEV (reference sequence). With 6 bases clipped from V and 4 bases from J, the junction kept 3 bases outside the gene matches.

The genes are TRBV4-1 and TRBJ2-1; D remains ambiguous. The CDR3 loop spans 15 amino acids. Germline values: CDR1 MGHRA, CDR2 YSYEKL. V was shortened by 0 bases and J by 0 bases, with 6 bases between the two germline ends. The CDR3: CASSQESGSYNEQFF. The DNA of the CDR3 is TGCGCCAGCAGCCAAGAGTCAGGCTCCTACAATGAGCAGTTCTTC.

This chain uses TRBV5-4 with TRBJ2-3, with 8 bases matching TRBD2. This CDR3 has 15 amino acids. The V and J ends lost 7 bases and 2 bases, in that order; junction bases with no gene match: 9. Germline V gene lookup returns CDR1 SGHNT and CDR2 YYREEE (reference sequence). The chain's CDR3 is CASGERGTNTDTQYF. The CDR3 DNA is TGTGCCAGCGGTGAGCGGGGGACCAACACAGATACGCAGTATTTT.

The chain has TRBV20-1 and TRBJ1-1; TRBD1 matches 7 bases. J lost 1 base, V lost 3 bases, and 5 bases had no gene match. From germline, CDR1 is DFQATT and CDR2 SNEGSKA (reference sequence). This CDR3 comprises 14 residues. CDR3 region: CSASGRGSNTEAFF. CDR3 coding DNA: TGCAGTGCTAGTGGCAGGGGGTCGAACACTGAAGCTTTCTTT.

This rearrangement joins TRBV3-1 (or the pseudogene TRBV3-2) to TRBJ1-5; D might be TRBD1 (5 bases). Germline V lookup: CDR1 LGHDT, CDR2 YNNKEL (reference sequence). The CDR3 totals 13 residues. The ends were cut back, 4 bases at V and 4 bases at J, with 8 bases in the middle. The CDR3 region has the DNA TGTGCCAGCAGCCCCGACAGAAATCAGCCCCAGCATTTT. Amino acid sequence: CASSPDRNQPQHF.

The chain uses TRBV2 and TRBJ1-5; 7 nucleotides agree with TRBD1. Per the germline V gene, CDR1 is SNHLY and CDR2 is FYNNEI. CDR3 length: 12 residues. The V and J ends lost 7 bases and 6 bases, in that order; junction bases with no gene match: 3. CDR3 protein: CASTAGGQPQHF. The DNA of the CDR3 is TGTGCCAGCACAGCAGGGGGTCAGCCCCAGCATTTT.

The chain carries TRBV5-1 and TRBJ2-5; D may be TRBD2 (5 bases). The CDR3 length is 13 residues. V was trimmed by 5 bases and J by 1 base, leaving 9 bases between them. Germline V gene data show CDR1 as SGHRS and CDR2 as YFSETQ. In DNA form, the CDR3 reads TGCGCCAGCAGTAGAGGGTTCCAAGAGACCCAGTACTTC. Translation: CASSRGFQETQYF.

The chain couples TRBV3-1 (or the pseudogene TRBV3-2) to TRBJ1-1; D is unclear. Looked up from germline, CDR1 is LGHDT and CDR2 is YNNKEL (reference sequence). The CDR3 covers 14 residues. Trimming stripped 3 bases from V and 1 base from J, with 9 bases between. The CDR3, as DNA: TGTGCCAGCAGCCATCCTGCGGGGAACACTGAAGCTTTCTTT. This codes for CASSHPAGNTEAFF.

The genes are TRBV7-2 and TRBJ2-1; D might be TRBD1 (5 bases). Between the trimmed V and J ends, which lost 0 bases and 10 bases, there was a span of 10 bases. Germline-derived CDR1 and CDR2 are SGHTA and FQGNSA. CDR3 size: 13 residues. The CDR3 sequence is CASSLAQGREQFF. CDR3 nucleotide sequence: TGTGCCAGCAGCTTAGCGCAGGGCCGCGAGCAGTTCTTC.

This clone occurred once. The chain couples TRBV19 to TRBJ1-5; possibly TRBD1 for D (6 bases). CDR1 LNHDA and CDR2 SQIVND come from the germline V gene (reference sequence). V gave up 7 bases and J gave up 0 bases, with 13 bases separating them. This CDR3 has 15 amino acids. The DNA of the CDR3 is TGTGCCAGTAAACCAGGGGCTTATAGCAATCAGCCCCAGCATTTT. Amino acid sequence: CASKPGAYSNQPQHF.

The chain recombines TRBV19 with TRBJ1-2; no firm D call. The CDR3 extends over 15 amino acids. CDR1 is LNHDA and CDR2 is SQIVND in the germline V gene (reference sequence). Trimming pared 3 bases from V and 2 bases from J, leaving 13 bases between. The CDR3 reads CASSMRVPGNYGYTF. The CDR3, as DNA: TGTGCCAGTAGTATGAGGGTTCCGGGGAACTATGGCTACACCTTC.

This chain uses TRBV7-2 with TRBJ2-5, with 13 bases identical to TRBD2. Germline-derived CDR1 and CDR2 are SGHTA and FQGNSA. CDR3 size: 17 residues. V lost 4 bases, J lost 1 base, and 6 bases stayed unmatched. For the CDR3, the DNA is TGTGCCAGCAGCTCCCTCGGACTAGCGGGAGTCCAAGAGACCCAGTACTTC. This sequence encodes CASSSLGLAGVQETQYF.

The V gene is TRBV5-8, the J gene TRBJ2-7, with 8 bases that match TRBD1. CDR3 size: 13 residues. The germline V gene has CDR1 SGHTS and CDR2 YDEGEE. V lost 5 bases to trimming and J lost 3 bases; unmatched junction nucleotides: 4. The CDR3 nucleotides read TGTGCCAGCAGGCCTACAGGGGGCTACGAGCAGTACGTC. Translating it yields CASRPTGGYEQYV.

Details on this clone: One base away lies a much larger clone, so this may be a sequencing read error. The gene calls are TRBV6-4 and TRBJ1-2; D might be TRBD1 (6 bases). V was pared by 4 bases and J by 2 bases, with 8 bases between. The CDR3 totals 13 residues. Germline V gene sequence: CDR1 MRHNA, CDR2 SNTAGT. The CDR3 nucleotides read TGTGCCAGCAGTGCGGACAGCAACTATGGCTACACCTTC. This translates into CASSADSNYGYTF.

The chain joins TRBV4-2 to TRBJ2-1, with D hard to call. Germline CDR1 and CDR2: LGHNA and YNFKEQ. This CDR3 has 16 amino acids. Trimming shortened V by 0 bases and J by 0 bases, and 9 bases separated the two germline ends. CDR3 sequence (DNA): TGTGCCAGCAGCCAAGAGGCACCAAGCTCCTACAATGAGCAGTTCTTC. Protein: CASSQEAPSSYNEQFF.

The gene calls are TRBV7-2 and TRBJ2-7, with D tentatively TRBD1 (6 bases). The CDR3 is made up of 15 amino acids. The germline V gene encodes CDR1 SGHTA and CDR2 FQGNSA. Trimming cost V 5 bases and J 1 base, with 15 bases left between them. CDR3 in amino acids: CASSRSVGASYEQYF. The CDR3 DNA is TGTGCCAGCAGCAGATCTGTGGGGGCATCCTACGAGCAGTACTTC.

The genes are TRBV2 and TRBJ1-1; 7 bases fit TRBD1. The CDR3 has 14 residues. Trimming at V came to 4 bases and at J to 0 bases, leaving 2 bases not matched to a gene. Germline CDR1 and CDR2: SNHLY and FYNNEI. CDR3 coding DNA: TGTGCCAGCAGTGGGGGGACAGTGAACACTGAAGCTTTCTTT. Its translation: CASSGGTVNTEAFF.

V and J are TRBV2 and TRBJ1-6; 7 nucleotides agree with TRBD1. The CDR3 sequence is 13 residues long. Unmatched junction bases numbered 7, after V lost 8 bases and J lost 9 bases. In germline, CDR1 is SNHLY, CDR2 FYNNEI. The CDR3 DNA is TGTGCCAGCTCCCGACAGGGTGGTTCACCCCTCCACTTT. Translation: CASSRQGGSPLHF.

CDR3 amino acids: CASSSYDQPQHF. DNA of the CDR3: TGTGCCAGCAGCTCCTATGATCAGCCCCAGCATTTT. The rearrangement links TRBV7-9 to TRBJ1-5; D remains ambiguous. Germline V gene sequence: CDR1 SEHNR, CDR2 FQNEAQ (reference sequence). V was trimmed by 4 bases and J by 5 bases, leaving 6 bases between them. The CDR3 extends over 12 amino acids.

The chain recombines TRBV5-5 with TRBJ1-4; 12 bases match TRBD1. Germline V gene data show CDR1 as SGHKS and CDR2 as YYEKEE (reference sequence). The CDR3 runs 13 residues. V lost 4 bases, J lost 17 bases, and 9 bases stayed unmatched. The CDR3 here is CASSTRTGTGGFF. The DNA of the CDR3 is TGTGCCAGCAGCACACGTACCGGGACAGGGGGCTTTTTT.

The gene calls are TRBV6-5 and TRBJ2-7; 9 bases are shared with TRBD1. The CDR3 is 14 residues long. Germline values: CDR1 MNHEY, CDR2 SVGAGI. Unmatched junction bases numbered 7, after V lost 7 bases and J lost 3 bases. The CDR3 region is CASIPGQGRYEQYF. In DNA form, the CDR3 reads TGTGCCAGCATACCGGGACAGGGCCGCTACGAGCAGTACTTC.

CDR3 coding DNA: TGTGCCAGCAGCTTCATGGGGCGGAGGAACACTGAAGCTTTCTTT. Translating gives CASSFMGRRNTEAFF. The V gene is TRBV5-8, the J gene TRBJ1-1; weak D call: TRBD1 (5 bases). Germline assignment: CDR1 SGHTS and CDR2 YDEGEE. Trimming left V 2 bases short and J 1 base short, with 12 bases between. The CDR3 is made up of 15 amino acids. The complete variable domain, with remaining parts taken from reference TRBV5-8 and TRBJ1-1, reads EAGVTQSPTHLIKTRGQQATLRCSPISGHTSVYWYQQALGLGLQFLLWYDEGEERNRGNFPPRFSGRQFPNYSSELNVNALELEDSALYLCASSFMGRRNTEAFFGQGTRLTVV.

The chain links TRBV29-1 to TRBJ2-2; D is possibly TRBD2 (5 bases). Germline V gene data show CDR1 as SQVTM and CDR2 as ANQGSEA. The CDR3 runs 13 residues. Between the trimmed V and J ends, which lost 7 bases and 6 bases, there was a span of 15 bases. The CDR3 nucleotides read TGCAGCGGCCGCGAGGGTTTCGCCGGGGAGCTGTTTTTT. Translation gives CSGREGFAGELFF.

CDR3 sequence (DNA): TGTGCCAGCAGATCTAGCCCCCCTAAGTTCGAGCAGTACTTC. Its protein is CASRSSPPKFEQYF. J is TRBJ2-7 and V is TRBV11-2; D is possibly TRBD2 (5 bases). Germline values: CDR1 SGHAT, CDR2 FQNNGV. V was cut by 6 bases and J by 6 bases, with 18 bases left in between. This CDR3 is built from 14 residues.

The V call is TRBV19, the J call TRBJ1-2; TRBD1 matches 8 bases. V lost 6 bases to trimming and J lost 5 bases; unmatched junction nucleotides: 11. The CDR3 covers 15 residues. Germline values: CDR1 LNHDA, CDR2 SQIVND (reference sequence). The CDR3 reads CASSRTGGDGYGYTF. The CDR3 bases are TGTGCCAGTAGCCGTACAGGGGGTGATGGGTATGGCTACACCTTC.